The clone carrying this T cell receptor (beta chain) was found a few times. This sample is drawn from a study of blood T cell repertoires in COVID-19. This CDR3 has 17 residues. Germline assignment: CDR1 LGHDT and CDR2 YNNKEL (reference sequence). V shed 0 bases and J 7 bases; nucleotides not matched to a gene: 5. TCRdb's table, derived via immunoSEQ multiplex PCR, lists solely in-frame clones and lacks some. The sample contains about 250,000 clones, around 86% of which appear only once. The clonotype was recovered from an elderly woman with COVID-19, enrolled during active disease. J is TRBJ2-2 and V is TRBV3-1 (or the pseudogene TRBV3-2); 13 nucleotides agree with TRBD2. The sequenced material came from peripheral blood. The CDR3 reads CASSQEGLAGAYGELFF. CDR3 coding DNA: TGTGCCAGCAGCCAAGAAGGACTAGCGGGGGCGTACGGGGAGCTGTTTTTT.